These 30 T cell receptor beta chains were all obtained from the same sample, sequenced in a study of metastatic and nonmetastatic thyroid tumors (dated by TCRdb to 2020 to 2022). No patient had received any treatment before thyroid surgery. Library prep was done by PCR. The listed sequencing device is Illumina HiSeq 4000. The public reads were reprocessed in TCRdb via fastp at Q25 and MiXCR, keeping in-frame beta chains. A total of about 24,000 clones appear in this sample, about 21% of them only once. Over 70% of the sample is held by the ten biggest clonotypes. The material sequenced was blood. Receptors originate from a male donor with papillary thyroid cancer or a benign thyroid nodule (not recorded which). Some clones in this sample may be carry-over from other donors' samples.

The rearrangement joins TRBV4-1 to TRBJ2-7, with 11 bases that match TRBD1. Looked up from germline, CDR1 is MGHRA and CDR2 is YSYEKL. The V and J ends lost 3 bases and 7 bases, in that order; junction bases with no gene match: 8. This CDR3 is 15 amino acids long. The chain's CDR3 is CASSHGTGGSREQYF. The CDR3 coding sequence is TGCGCCAGCAGCCATGGGACAGGGGGTTCTCGAGAGCAGTACTTC.

This clone was detected ten times or more. The chain couples TRBV20-1 to TRBJ2-3, with 7 bases fitting TRBD2. Per germline, CDR1 DFQATT and CDR2 SNEGSKA (reference sequence). J lost 6 bases, V lost 5 bases, and 8 bases had no gene match. The CDR3 consists of 13 residues. The CDR3 region is CSAQSGIMDTQYF. CDR3 nucleotide sequence: TGCAGTGCTCAGAGCGGGATCATGGATACGCAGTATTTT.

The table lists this clone with a few counts. This chain connects TRBV2 to TRBJ1-5, with TRBD1 as a possible D gene (5 bases). The CDR3 is 13 residues long. Trimming removed 4 bases from V and 10 bases from J, with 14 bases in between. Germline values: CDR1 SNHLY, CDR2 FYNNEI. The DNA for the CDR3 is TGTGCCAGCAGTGGAACAACCCAGGGCCCCCAGCATTTT. Translating gives CASSGTTQGPQHF.

The table lists this clone with many counts. This sample also contains other DNA sequences that code for the same CDR3. The chain combines TRBV15 with TRBJ1-1; TRBD1 matches at 11 bases. After removal of 5 bases from V and 5 bases from J, the junction contained 7 bases not matched to a gene. This CDR3 contains 15 residues. CDR1 is LNHNV, CDR2 YYDKDF, per germline (reference sequence). The CDR3 protein is CATSEKGTGGTEAFF. The DNA for the CDR3 is TGTGCCACCAGCGAAAAGGGGACAGGGGGTACTGAAGCTTTCTTT.

This clone was observed a handful of times. A much larger clonotype is one base distant, so this may be a read error. V gene TRBV20-1 combines with J gene TRBJ1-5, with D unresolved. Germline V lookup: CDR1 DFQATT, CDR2 SNEGSKA (reference sequence). The CDR3 runs 19 residues. The ends were cut back, 0 bases at V and 2 bases at J, with 23 bases in the middle. Here the CDR3 reads CSARDPEVVPVFGNQPQHF. The DNA of the CDR3 is TGCAGTGCTAGAGATCCCGAAGTTGTTCCCGTATTCGGCAATCAGCCCCAGCATTTT.

This clone was recorded many times. The J gene is TRBJ2-1, the V gene TRBV29-1; 12 nucleotides match TRBD2. The CDR3 has 14 amino acids. J lost 4 bases, V lost 5 bases, and 3 bases had no gene match. Germline CDR1 SQVTM, CDR2 ANQGSEA. CDR3 nucleotides: TGCAGCGTTAAGGGGACTAGCGGGTACAATGAGCAGTTCTTC. It is translated as CSVKGTSGYNEQFF.

Many counts were recorded for this clone. J is TRBJ1-1 and V is TRBV6-1; 7 bases line up with TRBD1. The CDR3 consists of 17 residues. Losses at the gene ends were 6 bases for V and 0 bases for J; bases not matched to a gene: 13. The germline gives CDR1 MNHNS, CDR2 SASEGT. CDR3 DNA: TGTGCCAGCAGACGCGGACTACAGGGGCAGGTGAACACTGAAGCTTTCTTT. As protein: CASRRGLQGQVNTEAFF.

This clone was seen ten or more times. The chain joins TRBV9 to TRBJ2-6; TRBD1 matches 8 bases. From germline, CDR1 is SGDLS and CDR2 YYNGEE. This CDR3 region has 16 residues. J gave up 0 bases and V 3 bases, and 2 bases lay outside the gene matches. CDR3 nucleotide sequence: TGTGCCAGCAGCGGACAGGGGTACTCTGGGGCCAACGTCCTGACTTTC. As protein: CASSGQGYSGANVLTF.

A note on this clone: Given the absence of the conserved phenylalanine or tryptophan at the CDR3 end, a read error is likely. The V and J genes are TRBV6-1 and TRBJ2-7; 8 positions match TRBD2. This CDR3 spans 16 amino acids. Germline CDR1 reads MNHNS; CDR2 reads SASEGT. J lost 3 bases, V lost 2 bases, and 9 bases had no gene match. CDR3 sequence: CASSESYTSGNYEQYL. DNA for the CDR3: TGTGCCAGCAGTGAATCATATACTAGCGGTAACTACGAGCAGTACCTC.

The table lists this clone with a few counts. The chain couples TRBV18 to TRBJ1-2; 9 bases match TRBD1. The CDR3 covers 16 residues. The junction had 6 bases not matched to a gene; V was cut back by 3 bases and J by 1 base. Per germline, CDR1 KGHSH and CDR2 LQKENI. The CDR3 DNA sequence: TGTGCCAGCTCACCGGGACAGGGTGGTGATAACTATGGCTACACCTTC. Its translation is CASSPGQGGDNYGYTF.

In regard to this clone: Because the CDR3's place on the DNA is in doubt, the DNA is left out and the CDR3 is given as listed by TCRdb. This chain links TRBV11-1 with TRBJ2-7; the listed D gene, TRBD1, was not tested against the DNA. Ends included, the CDR3 has 15 residues. CDR1 is SGHAT, CDR2 FQDESV, per germline (reference sequence). The CDR3 reads CASSLVGTGTYDEYF.

This clone was picked up a small number of times. The V and J genes are TRBV10-1 and TRBJ1-3; D might be TRBD1 (6 bases). The germline CDR1 and CDR2 sequences are WNHNN and SYGVQD (reference sequence). This CDR3 contains 16 residues. V lost 0 bases, J lost 0 bases, and 9 bases lay in between. The DNA for the CDR3 is TGCGCCAGCAGTGAGTCGGGACAAAACTCTGGAAACACCATATATTTT. It is translated as CASSESGQNSGNTIYF.

The CDR3: CAWTSGRMWLYF. The CDR3 DNA follows: TGTGCCTGGACTAGCGGGAGAATGTGGCTGTACTTC. The rearrangement uses TRBV30 and TRBJ2-7; 10 bases agree with TRBD2. Germline V gene data show CDR1 as GTSNPN and CDR2 as SVGIG (reference sequence). There are 12 residues in the CDR3. The V gene end was trimmed by 4 bases and the J gene end by 12 bases; junction bases not matched to a gene: 9.

This clone appeared a few times. The chain employs TRBV12-3 or TRBV12-4 and TRBJ2-2, with 13 bases matching TRBD2. The V gene end was trimmed by 3 bases and the J gene end by 4 bases; junction bases not matched to a gene: 2. This CDR3 has 16 amino acids. Here the CDR3 DNA reads TGTGCCAGCAGTTTGACTAGCGGGAGGTTCACCGGGGAGCTGTTTTTT. This gives the protein CASSLTSGRFTGELFF.

There are a few counts of this clone. A clone one base away is much larger, so this may be a read error. Other DNA sequences within the sample encode an identical CDR3. This chain connects TRBV7-3 to TRBJ1-1, with D perhaps matching TRBD1 (5 bases). V lost 5 bases and J 4 bases, leaving 11 bases between the germline ends. Germline V gene data show CDR1 as SGHTA and CDR2 as FQGTGA. This CDR3 spans 13 amino acids. Here the CDR3 reads CASSLGVGTEAFF. DNA for the CDR3: TGTGCCAGCAGCCTAGGGGTGGGCACTGAAGCTTTCTTT.

This clone was detected many times. The V call is TRBV24-1, the J call TRBJ1-4; D unclear. This CDR3 is 12 amino acids long. Germline lookup yields CDR1 KGHDR and CDR2 SFDVKD. Trimming took off 0 bases at V and 10 bases at J, with 5 bases between the two ends. As DNA, the CDR3 is TGTGCCACCAGTGATTTGAACGGAAAACTGTTTTTT. Its protein product is CATSDLNGKLFF.

This clone was seen more than once but under ten times. The DNA is left out, because the CDR3 cannot be placed on it with certainty; the CDR3 is given as TCRdb lists it. The genes are TRBV6-5 and TRBJ1-3. Per the germline V gene, CDR1 is MNHEY and CDR2 is SVGAGI. The CDR3 sequence runs 15 residues, both termini included. CDR3 protein: CASSLVMGGGNTIYF.

This clone was detected many times. This chain uses TRBV30 with TRBJ1-5, with 8 bases lining up with TRBD1. CDR3 length: 15 residues. Germline V lookup: CDR1 GTSNPN, CDR2 SVGIG (reference sequence). V lost 3 bases and J lost 6; bases outside the gene matches: 10. The CDR3 DNA follows: TGTGCCTGGAGCTCCGGACAGGGAGGAGGTCAGCCCCAGCATTTT. Residues: CAWSSGQGGGQPQHF.

At least ten counts were recorded for this clone. V and J are TRBV20-1 and TRBJ2-1; possible D gene TRBD2, 6 bases. Germline CDR1 reads DFQATT; CDR2 reads SNEGSKA (reference sequence). Trimming took off 0 bases at V and 1 base at J, with 16 bases between the two ends. This CDR3 is 17 amino acids long. The CDR3 sequence: CSARDPGPGDSYNEQFF. The CDR3 nucleotides read TGCAGTGCTAGAGATCCGGGACCGGGGGATTCCTACAATGAGCAGTTCTTC.

In this sample, this clone turned up many times. The chain links TRBV2 to TRBJ1-4; 7 nucleotides align to TRBD1. The germline CDR1 and CDR2 sequences are SNHLY and FYNNEI. V lost 4 bases to trimming and J lost 8 bases; unmatched junction nucleotides: 4. There are 13 residues in the CDR3. CDR3 amino acids: CASSGQGGEKLFF. The CDR3 DNA reads TGTGCCAGCAGTGGACAGGGCGGCGAAAAACTGTTTTTT.

This clone was found many times. The chain uses TRBV19 and TRBJ2-2; D is uncertain. The CDR3 runs 15 residues. Trimming stripped 4 bases from V and 6 bases from J, with 15 bases between. The germline V gene encodes CDR1 LNHDA and CDR2 SQIVND (reference sequence). The CDR3 is CASSNSGGNAGELFF. The DNA for the CDR3 is TGTGCCAGTAGTAACTCTGGCGGAAACGCCGGGGAGCTGTTTTTT.

A note on this clone: A read error is possible here, since a much larger clone lies one base away. The V and J genes are TRBV20-1 and TRBJ1-6; D not resolved. The germline V gene encodes CDR1 DFQATT and CDR2 SNEGSKA (reference sequence). The CDR3 spans 12 residues. V was trimmed by 6 bases and J by 13 bases, leaving 16 bases between them. In DNA, the CDR3 is TGCAGTGCCGAAGCTGGGCAAGGGCCCCTCCACTTT. Its protein product is CSAEAGQGPLHF.

This clone qualifies as medium-sized. V gene TRBV28 combines with J gene TRBJ2-7, with a tentative D call TRBD2 (6 bases). V was trimmed by 11 bases and J by 1 base, leaving 21 bases between them. The length of the CDR3 is 15 residues. The germline V gene encodes CDR1 MDHEN and CDR2 SYDVKM. The CDR3 region has the DNA TGTGCCCTAACGCGCGCCGGGACTCGTTCCTACGAGCAGTACTTC. It yields the protein CALTRAGTRSYEQYF.

This clone turned up a few times. V and J are TRBV6-2 or TRBV6-3 and TRBJ2-1; D is unclear. CDR3 length: 15 amino acids. Germline CDR1 reads MNHEY; CDR2 reads SVGEGT. Trimming took off 0 bases at V and 5 bases at J, with 11 bases between the two ends. The CDR3 here is CASSYSLGRNNEQFF. CDR3 bases: TGTGCCAGCAGTTACTCGCTTGGCAGGAACAATGAGCAGTTCTTC.

Many counts were recorded for this clone. This chain connects TRBV10-3 to TRBJ2-7; D remains unclear. Per the germline V gene, CDR1 is ENHRY and CDR2 is SYGVKD. The CDR3 covers 15 residues. Trimming pared 4 bases from V and 6 bases from J, leaving 19 bases between. CDR3 nucleotides: TGTGCCATCAGTGGGGTCCGTCCCGAAAGGAGCGAGCAGTACTTC. This translates into CAISGVRPERSEQYF.

This sequence joins TRBV7-8 and TRBJ2-7; the match to TRBD2 covers 10 bases. CDR1 and CDR2 (germline): SGHVS, FQNEAQ. This CDR3 is 13 amino acids long. V trimming: 8 bases; J trimming: 4 bases; junction bases outside the gene matches: 5. DNA for the CDR3: TGTGCCAGCCTGACTAGCGGGTTATACGAGCAGTACTTC. As protein: CASLTSGLYEQYF.

This clone has at least ten counts. This chain uses TRBV24-1 with TRBJ2-1; 9 nucleotides agree with TRBD2. CDR3 size: 17 residues. V gave up 0 bases and J gave up 6 bases; unmatched junction bases: 8. From germline, CDR1 is KGHDR and CDR2 SFDVKD. The CDR3, as DNA: TGTGCCACCAGTGATTTGGATGCGGGAGGGACCATCAATGAGCAGTTCTTC. Amino acid sequence: CATSDLDAGGTINEQFF.

This clone is medium-sized. V is TRBV28 and J is TRBJ1-2; a weak D match, TRBD1 (6 bases). The ends were cut back, 10 bases at V and 8 bases at J, with 20 bases in the middle. The germline CDR1 and CDR2 sequences are MDHEN and SYDVKM. The CDR3 is 13 amino acids. CDR3 nucleotide sequence: TGTGCCACCCACCGGGGGGGGGCTTTGGGCTACACCTTC. It codes for CATHRGGALGYTF.

With respect to this clone: At one end the junction does not follow the germline gene, possibly because of a read error. The genes are TRBV28 and TRBJ2-1; D unclear. The CDR3 totals 11 residues. The V gene's germline CDR1 is MDHEN and CDR2 SYDVKM. The CDR3 region has the DNA TGTGCCAGCCAGTTAGTTAATGAGGAGTTCTTC. Translated, it gives CASQLVNEEFF.

Details on this clone: This could be a read error, since a much larger clone is one nucleotide away. Other DNA variants within this sample encode the same CDR3. This sequence joins TRBV29-1 and TRBJ2-6; a possible D gene is TRBD1 (5 bases). CDR3 length: 15 residues. Germline CDR1 and CDR2: SQVTM and ANQGSEA. V lost 5 bases to trimming and J lost 4 bases, with 15 bases between them. CDR3 loop: CSVNPDSSGANVLTF. The CDR3 region has the DNA TGCAGCGTTAACCCCGACAGCTCGGGGGCCAACGTCCTGACTTTC.